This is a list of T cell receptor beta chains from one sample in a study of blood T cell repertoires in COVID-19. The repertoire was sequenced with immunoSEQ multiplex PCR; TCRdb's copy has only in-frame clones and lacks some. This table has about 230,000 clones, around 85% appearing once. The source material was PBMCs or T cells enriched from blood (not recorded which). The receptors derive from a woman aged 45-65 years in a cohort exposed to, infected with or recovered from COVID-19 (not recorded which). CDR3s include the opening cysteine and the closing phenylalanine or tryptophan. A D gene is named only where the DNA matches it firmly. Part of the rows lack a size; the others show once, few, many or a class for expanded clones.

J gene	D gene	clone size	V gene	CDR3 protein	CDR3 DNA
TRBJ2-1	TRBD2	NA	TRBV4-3	CASSPQLAGGYNEQFF	TGCGCCAGCAGCCCGCAACTAGCGGGGGGGTACAATGAGCAGTTCTTC
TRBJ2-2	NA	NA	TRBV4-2	CASSYGTSVPGELFF	TGTGCCAGCAGCTACGGGACATCTGTTCCCGGGGAGCTGTTTTTT
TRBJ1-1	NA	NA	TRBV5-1	CASSYSQQNTEAFF	TGCGCCAGCAGCTATTCACAGCAGAACACTGAAGCTTTCTTT
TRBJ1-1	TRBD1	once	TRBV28	CASSLATGIGTFF	TGTGCCAGCAGTTTAGCGACAGGGATAGGAACTTTCTTT
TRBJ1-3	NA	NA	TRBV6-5	CASSSFGNTIYF	TGTGCCAGCAGTTCGTTCGGAAACACCATATATTTT
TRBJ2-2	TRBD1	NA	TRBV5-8	CASSHPDRGVTGELFF	TGTGCCAGCAGCCACCCGGACAGGGGGGTCACCGGGGAGCTGTTTTTT
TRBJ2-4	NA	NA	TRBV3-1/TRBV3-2	CASSQGRNIQYF	TGTGCCAGCAGCCAAGGTCGGAACATTCAGTACTTC
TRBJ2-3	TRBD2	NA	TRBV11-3	CASSLGLAGDTQYF	TGTGCCAGCAGCTTAGGCCTAGCGGGGGATACGCAGTATTTT
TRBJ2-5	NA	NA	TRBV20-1	CSGLWEETQYF	TGCAGTGGTTTGTGGGAGGAGACCCAGTACTTC
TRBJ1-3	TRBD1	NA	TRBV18	CASSPLTGTGTGSGNTIYF	TGTGCCAGCTCACCCCTTACCGGGACAGGGACCGGCTCTGGAAACACCATATATTTT
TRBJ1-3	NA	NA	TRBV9	CASGAGDFSGNTIYF	TGTGCCAGCGGGGCAGGGGATTTCTCTGGAAACACCATATATTTT
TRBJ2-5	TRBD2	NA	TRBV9	CASSVASGTSGGGPRAQYF	TGTGCCAGCAGCGTAGCGTCCGGGACTAGCGGGGGGGGCCCCCGGGCCCAGTACTTC
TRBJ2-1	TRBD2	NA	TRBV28	CASSALAGGNNEQFF	TGTGCCAGCAGTGCACTAGCGGGGGGCAACAATGAGCAGTTCTTC
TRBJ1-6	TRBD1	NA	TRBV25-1	CASSYTGQTNSPLHF	TGTGCCAGCAGCTATACGGGACAGACGAATTCACCCCTCCACTTT
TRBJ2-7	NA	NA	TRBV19	CASPSAGPIIYEQYF	TGTGCCAGTCCCAGTGCGGGGCCTATCATCTACGAGCAGTACTTC
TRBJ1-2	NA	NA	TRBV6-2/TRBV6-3	CASSPSFSGNYGYTF	TGTGCCAGCAGCCCGAGTTTTTCGGGGAACTATGGCTACACCTTC
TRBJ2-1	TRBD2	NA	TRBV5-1	CASSYQRGRYNEQFF	TGCGCCAGCAGCTATCAGCGGGGGCGTTACAATGAGCAGTTCTTC
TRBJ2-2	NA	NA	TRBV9	CASSAGVNTGELFF	TGTGCCAGCAGCGCGGGGGTGAACACCGGGGAGCTGTTTTTT
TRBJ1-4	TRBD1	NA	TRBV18	CASYGQGGAEKLFF	TGTGCCAGCTACGGACAGGGTGGGGCTGAAAAACTGTTTTTT
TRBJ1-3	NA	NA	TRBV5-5	CASSFGGSGNTIYF	TGTGCCAGCAGCTTTGGAGGTTCTGGAAACACCATATATTTT
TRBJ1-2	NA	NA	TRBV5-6	CASSPRDIYGYTF	TGTGCCAGCAGCCCCCGGGACATCTATGGCTACACCTTC
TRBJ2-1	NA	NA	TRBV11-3	CASSFGGDEQFF	TGTGCCAGCAGCTTTGGAGGCGATGAGCAGTTCTTC
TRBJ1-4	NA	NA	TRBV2	CASSTLGQGNEKLFF	TGTGCCAGCAGTACCCTTGGCCAGGGGAATGAAAAACTGTTTTTT
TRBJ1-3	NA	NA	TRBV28	CASRRRGDGNTIYF	TGTGCCAGCAGGAGAAGGGGTGATGGAAACACCATATATTTT
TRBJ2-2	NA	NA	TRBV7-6	CASSLSFTSRGNGELFF	TGTGCCAGCAGCTTAAGCTTCACTAGCAGGGGGAACGGGGAGCTGTTTTTT
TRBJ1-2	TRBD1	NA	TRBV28	CASSITGGGVSFNYGYTF	TGTGCCAGCAGTATAACAGGGGGCGGAGTATCCTTTAACTATGGCTACACCTTC
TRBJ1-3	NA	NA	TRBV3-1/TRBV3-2	CASSQVGRVTGNTIYF	TGTGCCAGCAGCCAAGTGGGTCGGGTTACTGGAAACACCATATATTTT
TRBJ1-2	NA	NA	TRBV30	CAWSLATYGYTF	TGTGCCTGGAGCCTAGCGACCTATGGCTACACCTTC
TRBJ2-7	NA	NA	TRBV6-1	CASSEYRFPTYEQYF	TGTGCCAGCAGTGAATACAGGTTCCCAACCTACGAGCAGTACTTC
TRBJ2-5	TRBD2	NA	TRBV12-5	CASGLGASGGPETQYF	TGTGCTAGTGGTCTAGGAGCTAGCGGGGGCCCAGAGACCCAGTACTTC
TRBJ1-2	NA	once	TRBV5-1	CASSLAGSNYGYTF	TGCGCCAGCAGCTTGGCCGGGTCTAACTATGGCTACACCTTC
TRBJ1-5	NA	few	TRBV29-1	CSALTGIGQPQHF	TGCAGCGCACTAACAGGGATCGGTCAGCCCCAGCATTTT
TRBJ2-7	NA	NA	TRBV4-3	CASSLLWGPTPYEQYF	TGCGCCAGCAGCCTCCTCTGGGGGCCGACACCCTACGAGCAGTACTTC
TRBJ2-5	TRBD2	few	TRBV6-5	CASRKRGSSETQYF	TGTGCCAGCAGGAAGCGGGGGTCGTCAGAGACCCAGTACTTC
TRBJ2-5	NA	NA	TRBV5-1	CASKTSGFGGTQYF	TGCGCCAGCAAGACGAGCGGGTTCGGTGGGACCCAGTACTTC
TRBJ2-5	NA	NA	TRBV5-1	CASSLAGAGQETQYF	TGCGCCAGCAGCTTGGCAGGGGCTGGTCAAGAGACCCAGTACTTC
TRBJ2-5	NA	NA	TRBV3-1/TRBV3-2	CASSPSGGPQETQYF	TGTGCCAGCAGCCCGTCCGGCGGCCCTCAAGAGACCCAGTACTTC
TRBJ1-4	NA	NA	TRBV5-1	CASSLGGLDNEKLFF	TGCGCCAGCAGCTTGGGGGGACTGGATAATGAAAAACTGTTTTTT
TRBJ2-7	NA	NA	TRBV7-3	CASSLDGVGEQYF	TGTGCCAGCAGCTTAGACGGGGTGGGGGAGCAGTACTTC